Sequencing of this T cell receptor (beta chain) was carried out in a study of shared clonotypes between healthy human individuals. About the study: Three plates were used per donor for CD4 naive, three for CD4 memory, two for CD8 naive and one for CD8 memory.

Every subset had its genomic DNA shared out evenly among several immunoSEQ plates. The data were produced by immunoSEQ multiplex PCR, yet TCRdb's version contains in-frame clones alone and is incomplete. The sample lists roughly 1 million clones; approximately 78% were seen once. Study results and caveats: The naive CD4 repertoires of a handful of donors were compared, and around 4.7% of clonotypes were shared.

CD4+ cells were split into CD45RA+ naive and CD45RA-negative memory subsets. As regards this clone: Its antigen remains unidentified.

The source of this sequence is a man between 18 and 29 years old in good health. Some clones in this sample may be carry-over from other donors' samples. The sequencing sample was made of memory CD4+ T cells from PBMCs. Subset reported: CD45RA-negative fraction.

The CDR3 nucleotides are TGTGCCAGCGGACAGCTTGCGAACACCGGGGAGCTGTTTTTT. Translation: CASGQLANTGELFF. This chain connects TRBV7-9 to TRBJ2-2; TRBD1 is a possible D gene (6 bases). The germline V and J ends were trimmed by 8 bases and 0 bases, with 10 bases remaining between them. CDR1 and CDR2 from the germline V gene are SEHNR and FQNEAQ (reference sequence). The CDR3 is made up of 14 amino acids.